The 28 T cell receptor beta chains presented below share a single source sample, sequenced in a study of siplizumab effects on memory and regulatory T cells. Profiling relied on immunoSEQ multiplex PCR, and the TCRdb table lists in-frame clones only, not all of them. The table lists tens of thousands of clones, roughly 97% of them singletons. Sequenced: naive CD4+ T cells sorted from blood. These receptors were collected from a human donor in good health.

The chain is built from TRBV5-1 and TRBJ2-1; 16 bases are a match to TRBD2. Per germline, CDR1 SGHRS and CDR2 YFSETQ. With 2 bases clipped from V and 7 bases from J, the junction kept 9 bases outside the gene matches. The CDR3 contains 18 residues. Here the CDR3 reads CASSLLGLAGGMVNEQFF. The CDR3 nucleotides are TGCGCCAGCAGCTTATTGGGACTAGCGGGAGGGATGGTGAATGAGCAGTTCTTC. The whole variable domain, filled in from reference TRBV5-1 and TRBJ2-1, reads KAGVTQTPRYLIKTRGQQVTLSCSPISGHRSVSWYQQTPGQGLQFLFEYFSETQRNKGNFPGRFSGRQFSNSRSEMNVSTLELGDSALYLCASSLLGLAGGMVNEQFFGPGTRLTVL.

The V and J genes are TRBV5-1 and TRBJ2-7; 15 bases line up with TRBD2. CDR1 and CDR2 from the germline V gene are SGHRS and YFSETQ. J lost 6 bases, V lost 4 bases, and 14 bases had no gene match. CDR3 length: 18 residues. CDR3: CASSAGLAGGPTSGEQYF. CDR3 coding DNA: TGCGCCAGCAGCGCCGGACTAGCGGGAGGGCCCACGTCTGGCGAGCAGTACTTC.

Turning to this clone: This CDR3 is also generated by other DNA sequences in the sample. The chain links TRBV9 to TRBJ2-3; D is unclear. The length of the CDR3 is 12 residues. CDR1 and CDR2 from the germline V gene are SGDLS and YYNGEE. V lost 2 bases to trimming and J lost 6 bases, with 7 bases between them. In DNA, the CDR3 is TGTGCCAGCAGCGTTATAGGGGATACGCAGTATTTT. Translated: CASSVIGDTQYF.

This chain connects TRBV7-9 to TRBJ2-7, with 8 bases aligning to TRBD1. Germline V CDR1 and CDR2: SEHNR, FQNEAQ (reference sequence). There are 16 residues in the CDR3. V lost 0 bases, J lost 0 bases, and 4 bases stayed unmatched. In DNA form, the CDR3 reads TGTGCCAGCAGCTTAGCGCTGACAGGGGACTCCTACGAGCAGTACTTC. This gives the protein CASSLALTGDSYEQYF.

The V call is TRBV6-1, the J call TRBJ2-5; no clear D gene. Germline values: CDR1 MNHNS, CDR2 SASEGT. Trimming stripped 4 bases from V and 2 bases from J, with 14 bases between. This CDR3 has 15 residues. The CDR3 nucleotides read TGTGCCAGCAGTGGTCCGTCGCGCCTACAAGAGACCCAGTACTTC. Its translation: CASSGPSRLQETQYF.

The chain recombines TRBV5-1 with TRBJ2-3; tentative D call: TRBD2 (6 bases). There are 16 residues in the CDR3. Looked up from germline, CDR1 is SGHRS and CDR2 is YFSETQ. V lost 4 bases and J lost 1, with 16 bases in between. CDR3 nucleotides: TGCGCCAGCAGCGAACCTCTTTCGGGGGGCACAGATACGCAGTATTTT. It encodes CASSEPLSGGTDTQYF.

This sequence joins TRBV6-5 and TRBJ1-6; D may be TRBD1 (6 bases). The germline V gene has CDR1 MNHEY and CDR2 SVGAGI. This CDR3 comprises 14 residues. V was trimmed by 4 bases and J by 12 bases, leaving 16 bases between them. CDR3 DNA: TGTGCCAGCAGTTTTATCGGACAGTCGAAACCCCTCCACTTT. As protein: CASSFIGQSKPLHF.

The J gene is TRBJ1-2, the V gene TRBV5-1; no firm D call. The germline V and J ends were trimmed by 1 base and 3 bases, with 7 bases remaining between them. This CDR3 spans 13 amino acids. Germline V gene data show CDR1 as SGHRS and CDR2 as YFSETQ. This CDR3 is CASSLSADYGYTF. DNA of the CDR3: TGCGCCAGCAGCTTGTCGGCAGACTATGGCTACACCTTC.

The rearrangement links TRBV6-5 to TRBJ2-3; TRBD1 agrees at 10 bases. V shed 2 bases, J shed 3 bases, and the junction held 5 bases outside the gene matches. The CDR3 consists of 16 residues. Germline V CDR1 and CDR2: MNHEY, SVGAGI. The CDR3 region has the DNA TGTGCCAGCAGTTACAGGACAGGGGGTGGTACAGATACGCAGTATTTT. Protein sequence: CASSYRTGGGTDTQYF.

On this clone itself: One junction end does not reproduce the germline sequence, and a read error may be involved. The chain links TRBV7-7 to TRBJ2-3; 11 bases fit TRBD2. This CDR3 is 14 amino acids long. Germline V CDR1 and CDR2: SSHAT, FNYEAQ (reference sequence). The CDR3, as DNA: TGTGCTAGCAGCCCCGGGACTAGCGGAAATACGCAGTATTTT. Residues: CASSPGTSGNTQYF.

V and J are TRBV5-1 and TRBJ2-3; TRBD1 might be the D (6 bases). The V gene's germline CDR1 is SGHRS and CDR2 YFSETQ. This CDR3 is built from 13 residues. Trimming took off 8 bases at V and 6 bases at J, with 16 bases between the two ends. The CDR3 nucleotides are TGCGCCAGTGCGACAGGTCGGAGGGATACGCAGTATTTT. Translating it yields CASATGRRDTQYF. Full variable domain (rest looked up from reference TRBV5-1 and TRBJ2-3): KAGVTQTPRYLIKTRGQQVTLSCSPISGHRSVSWYQQTPGQGLQFLFEYFSETQRNKGNFPGRFSGRQFSNSRSEMNVSTLELGDSALYLCASATGRRDTQYFGPGTRLTVL.

The chain couples TRBV28 to TRBJ2-3, with a tentative D call TRBD2 (5 bases). The V gene lost 11 bases and the J gene lost 4 bases, with 19 bases spanning the gap. The CDR3 is 14 amino acids. Germline V CDR1 and CDR2: MDHEN, SYDVKM. CDR3 loop: CASTGSVRPDTQYF. The CDR3 DNA is TGTGCCTCCACGGGATCGGTCCGGCCAGATACGCAGTATTTT.

The chain is built from TRBV2 and TRBJ2-7; perhaps TRBD2 as D (6 bases). V was clipped by 6 bases and J by 1 base, with 16 bases between them. Germline V CDR1 and CDR2: SNHLY, FYNNEI. The CDR3 contains 15 residues. CDR3 bases: TGTGCCAGCAGGGGACTGCAAGGTGGGTCCTACGAGCAGTACTTC. It translates to CASRGLQGGSYEQYF.

The CDR3 coding sequence is TGTGCCAGCAGCTTAGTTGGTCTTCGTGAGACCCAGTACTTC. Translation: CASSLVGLRETQYF. The chain uses TRBV11-2 and TRBJ2-5; D is uncertain. The V and J ends lost 1 base and 5 bases respectively, with 11 bases between them. Per germline, CDR1 SGHAT and CDR2 FQNNGV. This CDR3 contains 14 residues.

CDR3: CASSGAASSYEQYF. The CDR3 nucleotides read TGTGCCAGCAGCGGGGCAGCCTCCTCCTACGAGCAGTACTTC. The gene calls are TRBV9 and TRBJ2-7; D call uncertain. V gave up 3 bases and J gave up 0 bases, with 10 bases separating them. The CDR3 length is 14 residues. The V gene's germline CDR1 is SGDLS and CDR2 YYNGEE.

The chain carries TRBV6-5 and TRBJ2-5; no clear D gene. CDR3 size: 14 residues. Per the germline V gene, CDR1 is MNHEY and CDR2 is SVGAGI. Trimming cost V 6 bases and J 7 bases, with 18 bases left between them. In DNA, the CDR3 is TGTGCCAGCAGCGGATCTAGGACCAGTCGGACCCAGTACTTC. Its protein product is CASSGSRTSRTQYF.

Of note for this clone: Its ends do not fully match the called genes, so a read error is possible. The CDR3 loop is CAASRDLGEQYF. Here the CDR3 DNA reads TGTGCCGCCAGCAGAGATTTGGGCGAGCAGTACTTC. The chain couples TRBV15 to TRBJ2-7; D is unclear. The CDR3 is 12 amino acids. The germline V gene encodes CDR1 LNHNV and CDR2 YYDKDF (reference sequence).

CDR3 sequence: CASRGSSLNEQYF. CDR3 DNA sequence: TGTGCCAGCAGGGGGTCTAGCCTGAACGAGCAGTACTTC. The chain joins TRBV6-5 to TRBJ2-7, with D perhaps matching TRBD2 (5 bases). Per germline, CDR1 MNHEY and CDR2 SVGAGI. Trimming pared 6 bases from V and 5 bases from J, leaving 14 bases between. CDR3 length equals 13 residues.

V usage is TRBV25-1 and J usage is TRBJ2-7; 8 positions match TRBD1. The CDR3 has 13 residues. Germline V gene data show CDR1 as MGHDK and CDR2 as SYGVNS. Unmatched junction bases numbered 6, after V lost 8 bases and J lost 3 bases. Written as DNA, the CDR3 is TGTGCCAGCGCCCGGACAGGGATCTACGAGCAGTACTTC. Amino acid sequence: CASARTGIYEQYF.

This chain connects TRBV5-1 to TRBJ2-5; no firm D call. This CDR3 spans 12 amino acids. V was clipped by 1 base and J by 5 bases, with 6 bases between them. Germline assignment: CDR1 SGHRS and CDR2 YFSETQ. As DNA, the CDR3 is TGCGCCAGCAGCTTGACTTCCGAGACCCAGTACTTC. As protein: CASSLTSETQYF.

The chain recombines TRBV27 with TRBJ2-1; 15 nucleotides line up with TRBD2. Germline V gene sequence: CDR1 MNHEY, CDR2 SMNVEV (reference sequence). The CDR3 has 15 amino acids. Trimming at V came to 5 bases and at J to 9 bases, leaving 5 bases not matched to a gene. The CDR3 DNA is TGTGCCAGCAGTAACGGACTAGCGGGAGGGATTGAGCAGTTCTTC. Amino acid sequence: CASSNGLAGGIEQFF.

V is TRBV5-1 and J is TRBJ2-1; the D is unclear. The CDR3 has 15 residues. CDR1 is SGHRS, CDR2 YFSETQ, per germline. Trimming shortened V by 1 base and J by 0 bases, and 8 bases separated the two germline ends. DNA for the CDR3: TGCGCCAGCAGCTTGCAGGCTAGCTCCTACAATGAGCAGTTCTTC. Encoded protein: CASSLQASSYNEQFF.

The rearrangement joins TRBV11-3 to TRBJ2-3, with D perhaps matching TRBD1 (5 bases). The CDR3 has 13 amino acids. In germline, CDR1 is SGHNT, CDR2 YENEEA. Trimming took off 5 bases at V and 6 bases at J, with 12 bases between the two ends. CDR3 residues: CASSPRTKDTQYF. CDR3 nucleotides: TGTGCCAGCAGCCCCCGGACAAAGGATACGCAGTATTTT.

The chain carries TRBV7-9 and TRBJ2-1; 7 bases map to TRBD2. The V gene's germline CDR1 is SEHNR and CDR2 FQNEAQ (reference sequence). With V trimmed by 1 base and J by 6 bases, 9 bases remained unmatched. The CDR3 runs to 16 residues. Written as DNA, the CDR3 is TGTGCCAGCAGCTTAGGAAGCGGCGGGAGTACCAATGAGCAGTTCTTC. It codes for CASSLGSGGSTNEQFF. The whole variable domain, filled in from reference TRBV7-9 and TRBJ2-1, reads DTGVSQNPRHKITKRGQNVTFRCDPISEHNRLYWYRQTLGQGPEFLTYFQNEAQLEKSRLLSDRFSAERPKGSFSTLEIQRTEQGDSAMYLCASSLGSGGSTNEQFFGPGTRLTVL.

The V gene is TRBV14, the J gene TRBJ2-6; D not certain. The CDR3 is made up of 14 amino acids. Germline V gives CDR1 SGHDN, CDR2 FVKESK. Trimming pared 4 bases from V and 6 bases from J, leaving 10 bases between. In nucleotides, the CDR3 is TGTGCCAGCAGCCCCACAGAGGTGGCCAACGTCCTGACTTTC. Its translation is CASSPTEVANVLTF.

The chain couples TRBV30 to TRBJ2-3; TRBD1 is a possible D gene (6 bases). Trimming removed 4 bases from V and 1 base from J, with 12 bases in between. Germline lookup yields CDR1 GTSNPN and CDR2 SVGIG (reference sequence). CDR3 length: 14 residues. This CDR3 is CAWKTGWGTDTQYF. The CDR3 DNA is TGTGCCTGGAAGACAGGATGGGGCACAGATACGCAGTATTTT.

This chain links TRBV18 with TRBJ2-5; possibly TRBD1 for D (5 bases). Germline CDR1 is KGHSH and CDR2 is LQKENI. This CDR3 contains 13 residues. Trimming removed 3 bases at V and 4 bases at J, with 9 bases between. The CDR3 loop is CASSPRVRETQYF. CDR3 in DNA: TGTGCCAGCTCACCCAGGGTTAGAGAGACCCAGTACTTC.

The J gene is TRBJ2-1, the V gene TRBV6-5; 12 bases align to TRBD2. The germline V gene encodes CDR1 MNHEY and CDR2 SVGAGI. This CDR3 is built from 12 residues. The V gene end was trimmed by 2 bases and the J gene end by 14 bases; junction bases not matched to a gene: 1. The CDR3 bases are TGTGCCAGCAGTTACCCTAGCGGGAGGGAGTTCTTC. Protein product: CASSYPSGREFF.